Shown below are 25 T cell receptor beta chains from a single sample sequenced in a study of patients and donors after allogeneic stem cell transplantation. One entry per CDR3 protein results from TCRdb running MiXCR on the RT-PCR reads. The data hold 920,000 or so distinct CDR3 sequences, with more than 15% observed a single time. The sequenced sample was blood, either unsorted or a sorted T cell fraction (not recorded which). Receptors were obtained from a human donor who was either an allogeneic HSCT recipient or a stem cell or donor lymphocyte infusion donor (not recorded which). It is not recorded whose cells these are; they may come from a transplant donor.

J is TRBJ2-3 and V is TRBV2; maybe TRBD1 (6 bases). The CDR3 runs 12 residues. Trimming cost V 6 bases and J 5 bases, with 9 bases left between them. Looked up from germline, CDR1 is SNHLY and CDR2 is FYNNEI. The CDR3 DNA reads TGTGCCAGCAGGATACAGGGAGATACGCAGTATTTT. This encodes CASRIQGDTQYF.

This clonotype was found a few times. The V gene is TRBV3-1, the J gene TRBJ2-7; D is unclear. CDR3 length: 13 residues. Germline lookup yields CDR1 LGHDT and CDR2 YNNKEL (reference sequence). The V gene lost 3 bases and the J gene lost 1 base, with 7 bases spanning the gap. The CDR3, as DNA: TGTGCCAGCAGCCATCTACAATCCTACGAGCAGTACTTC. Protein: CASSHLQSYEQYF.

DNA of the CDR3: TGTGCCAGCAGCGGACGGCGGGGCACCGGGGAGCTGTTTTTT. Amino acid sequence: CASSGRRGTGELFF. The V call is TRBV6-1, the J call TRBJ2-2, with TRBD2 as a possible D gene (6 bases). Trimming removed 6 bases at V and 4 bases at J, with 12 bases between. This CDR3 spans 14 amino acids. Per germline, CDR1 MNHNS and CDR2 SASEGT.

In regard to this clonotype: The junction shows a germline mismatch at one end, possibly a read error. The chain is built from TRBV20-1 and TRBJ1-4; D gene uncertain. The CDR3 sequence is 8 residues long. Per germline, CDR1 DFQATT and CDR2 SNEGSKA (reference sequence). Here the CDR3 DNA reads TGCAGTGCTAGGGAAGGAACCTTT. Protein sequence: CSAREGTF.

CDR3 DNA sequence: TGTGCCAGCAGTTTTTCAGGGCCCTATGGCTACACCTTC. Amino acids: CASSFSGPYGYTF. The chain is built from TRBV6-9 and TRBJ1-2; a possible D gene is TRBD1 (5 bases). Per germline, CDR1 MNHGY and CDR2 SVAAGI. The V end was cut by 4 bases, the J end by 4 bases, with 10 bases between. The CDR3 runs 13 residues.

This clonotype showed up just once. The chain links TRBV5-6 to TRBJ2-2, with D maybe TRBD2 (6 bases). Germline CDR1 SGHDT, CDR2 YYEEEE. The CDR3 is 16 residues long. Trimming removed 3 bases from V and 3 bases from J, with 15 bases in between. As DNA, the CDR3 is TGTGCCAGCAGCTCGGCCCCGGAGGGGTACACCGGGGAGCTGTTTTTT. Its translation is CASSSAPEGYTGELFF.

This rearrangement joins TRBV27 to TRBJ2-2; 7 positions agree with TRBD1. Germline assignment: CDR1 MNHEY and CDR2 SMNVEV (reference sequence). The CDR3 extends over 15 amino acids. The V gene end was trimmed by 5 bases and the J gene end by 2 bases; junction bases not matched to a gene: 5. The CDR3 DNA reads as TGTGCCAGCAGTCCGGGACAGATAAACACCGGGGAGCTGTTTTTT. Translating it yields CASSPGQINTGELFF.

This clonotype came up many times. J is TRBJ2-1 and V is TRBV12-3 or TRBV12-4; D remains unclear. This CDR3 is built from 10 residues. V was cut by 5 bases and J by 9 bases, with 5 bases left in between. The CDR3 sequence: CASSDGEQFF. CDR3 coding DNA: TGTGCCAGCAGTGATGGTGAGCAGTTCTTC.

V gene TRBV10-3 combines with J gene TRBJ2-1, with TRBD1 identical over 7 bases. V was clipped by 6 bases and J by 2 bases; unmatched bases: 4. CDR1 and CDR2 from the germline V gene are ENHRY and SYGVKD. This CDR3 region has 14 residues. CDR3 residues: CAISAGTAYNEQFF. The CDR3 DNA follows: TGTGCCATCAGCGCCGGGACAGCCTACAATGAGCAGTTCTTC.

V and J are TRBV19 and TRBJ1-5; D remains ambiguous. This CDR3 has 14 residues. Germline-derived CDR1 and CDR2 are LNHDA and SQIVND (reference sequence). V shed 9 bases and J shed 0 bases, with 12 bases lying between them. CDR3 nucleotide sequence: TGTGCCAGGGGGTATTGGAGTAGCAATCAGCCCCAGCATTTT. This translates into CARGYWSSNQPQHF.

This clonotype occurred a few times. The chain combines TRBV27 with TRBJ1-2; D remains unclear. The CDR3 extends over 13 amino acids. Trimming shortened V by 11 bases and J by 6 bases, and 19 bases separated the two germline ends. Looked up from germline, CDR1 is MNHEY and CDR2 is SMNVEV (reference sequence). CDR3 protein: CAQHGPDPDGYTF. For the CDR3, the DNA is TGTGCCCAGCACGGGCCAGACCCGGATGGCTACACCTTC.

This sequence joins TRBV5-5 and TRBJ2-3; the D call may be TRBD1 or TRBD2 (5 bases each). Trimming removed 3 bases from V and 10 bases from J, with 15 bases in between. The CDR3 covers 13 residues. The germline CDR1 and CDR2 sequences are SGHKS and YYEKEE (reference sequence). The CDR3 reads CASSSIGVGAQYF. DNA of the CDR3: TGTGCCAGCAGCTCTATAGGGGTGGGGGCGCAGTATTTT.

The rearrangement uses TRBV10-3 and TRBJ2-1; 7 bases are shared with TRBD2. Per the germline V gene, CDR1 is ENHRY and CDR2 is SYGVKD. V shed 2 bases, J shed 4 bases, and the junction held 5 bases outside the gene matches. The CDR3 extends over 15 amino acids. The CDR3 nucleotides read TGTGCCATCAGTGAGAGTTGGACTAGATACAATGAGCAGTTCTTC. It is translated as CAISESWTRYNEQFF.

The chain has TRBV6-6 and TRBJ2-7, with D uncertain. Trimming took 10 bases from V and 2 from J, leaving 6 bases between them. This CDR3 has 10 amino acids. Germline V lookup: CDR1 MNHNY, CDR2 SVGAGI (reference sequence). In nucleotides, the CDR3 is TGTGCCACCTCAGCCTACGAGCAGTACTTC. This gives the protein CATSAYEQYF.

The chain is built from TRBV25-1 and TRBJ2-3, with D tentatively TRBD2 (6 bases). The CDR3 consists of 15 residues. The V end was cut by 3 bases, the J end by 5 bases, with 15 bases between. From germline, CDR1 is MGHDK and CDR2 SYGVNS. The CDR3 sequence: CASSDPRPGRDTQYF. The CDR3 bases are TGTGCCAGCAGTGACCCTCGACCCGGGAGAGATACGCAGTATTTT.

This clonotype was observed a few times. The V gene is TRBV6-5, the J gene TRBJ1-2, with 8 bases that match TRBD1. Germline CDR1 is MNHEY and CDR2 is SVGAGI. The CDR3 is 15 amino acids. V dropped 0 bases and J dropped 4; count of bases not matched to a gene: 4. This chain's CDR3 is CASSYSKTGAYGYTF. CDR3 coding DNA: TGTGCCAGCAGTTACTCGAAGACAGGGGCCTATGGCTACACCTTC.

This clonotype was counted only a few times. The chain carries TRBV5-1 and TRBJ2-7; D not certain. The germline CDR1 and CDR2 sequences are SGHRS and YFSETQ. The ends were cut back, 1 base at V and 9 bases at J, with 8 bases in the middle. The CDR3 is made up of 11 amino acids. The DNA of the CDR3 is TGCGCCAGCAGCTTGTTGGGGTGGCAGTACTTC. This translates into CASSLLGWQYF.

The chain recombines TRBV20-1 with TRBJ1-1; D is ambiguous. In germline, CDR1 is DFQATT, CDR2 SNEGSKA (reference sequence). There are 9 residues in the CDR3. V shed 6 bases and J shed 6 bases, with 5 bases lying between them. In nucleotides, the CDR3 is TGCAGTGCCAGACCTGAAGCTTTCTTT. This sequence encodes CSARPEAFF.

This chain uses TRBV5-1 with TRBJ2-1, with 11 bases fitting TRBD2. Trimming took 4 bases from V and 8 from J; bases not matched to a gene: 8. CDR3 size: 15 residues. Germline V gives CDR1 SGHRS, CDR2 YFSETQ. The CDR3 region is CASSNALAGVDEQFF. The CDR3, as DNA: TGCGCCAGCAGCAACGCACTAGCGGGAGTGGATGAGCAGTTCTTC.

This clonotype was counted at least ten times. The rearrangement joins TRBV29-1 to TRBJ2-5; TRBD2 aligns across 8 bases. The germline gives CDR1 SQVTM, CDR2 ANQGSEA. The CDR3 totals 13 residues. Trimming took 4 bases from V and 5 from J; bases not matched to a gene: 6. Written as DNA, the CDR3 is TGCAGCGTTGGTAGCGGGACTGCTGAGACCCAGTACTTC. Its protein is CSVGSGTAETQYF. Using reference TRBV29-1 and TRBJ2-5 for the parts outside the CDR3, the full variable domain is SAVISQKPSRDICQRGTSLTIQCQVDSQVTMMFWYRQQPGQSLTLIATANQGSEATYESGFVIDKFPISRPNLTFSTLTVSNMSPEDSSIYLCSVGSGTAETQYFGPGTRLLVL.

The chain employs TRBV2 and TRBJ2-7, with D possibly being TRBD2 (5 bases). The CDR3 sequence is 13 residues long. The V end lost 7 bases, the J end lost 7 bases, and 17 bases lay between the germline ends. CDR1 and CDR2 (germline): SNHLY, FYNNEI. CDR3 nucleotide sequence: TGTGCCAGCACATTGGACCGGACGGGAGAGCAGTACTTC. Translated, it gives CASTLDRTGEQYF.

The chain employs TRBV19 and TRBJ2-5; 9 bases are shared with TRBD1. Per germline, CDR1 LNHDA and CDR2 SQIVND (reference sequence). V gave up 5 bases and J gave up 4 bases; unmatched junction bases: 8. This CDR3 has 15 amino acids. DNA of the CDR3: TGTGCCAGTAGTGTCGGGACAGGGAAGACAGAGACCCAGTACTTC. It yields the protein CASSVGTGKTETQYF.

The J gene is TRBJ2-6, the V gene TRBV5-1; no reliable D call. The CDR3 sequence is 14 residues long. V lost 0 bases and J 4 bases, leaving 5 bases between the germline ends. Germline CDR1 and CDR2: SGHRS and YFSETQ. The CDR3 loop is CASSLGRGANVLTF. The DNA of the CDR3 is TGCGCCAGCAGCTTGGGTAGAGGGGCCAACGTCCTGACTTTC.

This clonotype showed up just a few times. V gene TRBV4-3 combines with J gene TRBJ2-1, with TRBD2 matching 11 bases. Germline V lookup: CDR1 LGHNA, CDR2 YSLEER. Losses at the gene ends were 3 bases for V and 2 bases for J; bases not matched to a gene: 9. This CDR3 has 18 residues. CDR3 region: CASSQTPLAGATYNEQFF. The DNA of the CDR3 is TGCGCCAGCAGCCAGACCCCACTAGCGGGGGCCACCTACAATGAGCAGTTCTTC.

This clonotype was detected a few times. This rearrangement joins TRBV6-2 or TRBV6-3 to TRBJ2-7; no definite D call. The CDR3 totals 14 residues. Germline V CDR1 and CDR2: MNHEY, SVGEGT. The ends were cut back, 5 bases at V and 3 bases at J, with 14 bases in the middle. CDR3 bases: TGTGCCAGCAGTCGCAGACCCCTGGGCTACGAGCAGTACTTC. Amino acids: CASSRRPLGYEQYF.